This T cell receptor beta chain is from a study of blood T cell repertoires in COVID-19. Study in general: PBMCs, B-cell-depleted T cells, or T cells were the source of the cDNA or gDNA that made up the material.

CDR3 length: 12 residues. Germline V gene sequence: CDR1 MNHEY, CDR2 SVGAGI. V dropped 8 bases and J dropped 1 base, with 5 bases sitting between them. Original processing methods: Estimation of nucleated cell counts was performed using reference gene primer amplification. Clones were read by immunoSEQ multiplex PCR, and TCRdb kept only the in-frame ones, dropping some. The D gene and trimming were derived from the DNA, and the V and J assignments and clone size from that table. The sample has around 110,000 clones, approximately 85% seen once. This clone was observed a single time. The J gene is TRBJ2-2, the V gene TRBV6-5; D not certain. Sequencing was performed on peripheral blood. This receptor was taken from a man aged 35 to 55 with acute or convalescent COVID-19. The DNA for the CDR3 is TGTGCCAGCGGTAGGAACACCGGGGAGCTGTTTTTT. As protein: CASGRNTGELFF.